This T cell receptor (beta chain) was captured in a study of blood T cell repertoires in COVID-19. Produced via immunoSEQ multiplex PCR; TCRdb's table is partial and in-frame only. The sample has around 130,000 clones, roughly 80% seen once. This CDR3 contains 13 residues. V lost 0 bases and J 7 bases, leaving 9 bases between the germline ends. Germline V gene lookup returns CDR1 SGHDN and CDR2 FVKESK. The sequenced sample was PBMCs or T cells enriched from blood (not recorded which). The TCR originated in a man aged 35-49 years with acute COVID-19. This rearrangement joins TRBV14 to TRBJ1-1, with D uncertain. The CDR3 spells CASSQDSYDEAFF. CDR3 nucleotide sequence: TGTGCCAGCAGCCAAGATAGTTATGATGAAGCTTTCTTT. Complete variable domain (other parts from reference TRBV14 and TRBJ1-1): EAGVTQFPSHSVIEKGQTVTLRCDPISGHDNLYWYRRVMGKEIKFLLHFVKESKQDESGMPNNRFLAERTGGTYSTLKVQPAELEDSGVYFCASSQDSYDEAFFGQGTRLTVV.